Shown below are 22 T cell receptor beta chains from a single sample sequenced in a study of blood T cell repertoires in COVID-19. Generated by immunoSEQ multiplex PCR, the TCRdb table keeps only in-frame clones and is missing some. This sample has approximately 200,000 clones; about 86% occur once, and the top ten carry less than 3.5%. The sample consisted of peripheral blood. The receptors stem from a woman younger than 45 with active or convalescent COVID-19.

V and J are TRBV5-1 and TRBJ1-5; tentatively, D is TRBD1 (5 bases). The CDR3 totals 15 residues. Germline CDR1 is SGHRS and CDR2 is YFSETQ. Trimming left V 4 bases short and J 2 bases short, with 13 bases between. The CDR3: CASSPDIGGNQPQHF. In nucleotides, the CDR3 is TGCGCCAGCAGCCCGGACATTGGCGGCAATCAGCCCCAGCATTTT.

V is TRBV3-1 (or the pseudogene TRBV3-2) and J is TRBJ1-5; D is undetermined. Germline assignment: CDR1 LGHDT and CDR2 YNNKEL (reference sequence). V gave up 0 bases and J gave up 5 bases, with 5 bases separating them. The length of the CDR3 is 13 residues. The CDR3 nucleotides are TGTGCCAGCAGCCAAGATGGAGATCAGCCCCAGCATTTT. Translated, it gives CASSQDGDQPQHF.

This chain joins TRBV5-1 and TRBJ1-5; 8 bases are a match to TRBD1. With V trimmed by 4 bases and J by 0 bases, 9 bases remained unmatched. The CDR3 loop spans 17 amino acids. Germline CDR1 reads SGHRS; CDR2 reads YFSETQ. The CDR3 is CASSPGQGDHSNQPQHF. CDR3 coding DNA: TGCGCCAGCAGCCCAGGACAGGGTGACCATAGCAATCAGCCCCAGCATTTT. Full variable domain (remainder filled in from reference TRBV5-1 and TRBJ1-5): KAGVTQTPRYLIKTRGQQVTLSCSPISGHRSVSWYQQTPGQGLQFLFEYFSETQRNKGNFPGRFSGRQFSNSRSEMNVSTLELGDSALYLCASSPGQGDHSNQPQHFGDGTRLSIL.

This chain connects TRBV18 to TRBJ1-1; TRBD1 matches 8 bases. This CDR3 has 16 amino acids. In germline, CDR1 is KGHSH, CDR2 LQKENI. V lost 2 bases to trimming and J lost 1 base; unmatched junction nucleotides: 6. In nucleotides, the CDR3 is TGTGCCAGCTCACCAGCTCAGGGGGCCCCGAACACTGAAGCTTTCTTT. Encoded protein: CASSPAQGAPNTEAFF.

This clone was detected once. The chain is built from TRBV5-4 and TRBJ1-1, with 8 positions matching TRBD1. V lost 3 bases to trimming and J lost 0 bases; unmatched junction nucleotides: 4. The CDR3 is 15 residues long. Germline V gene lookup returns CDR1 SGHNT and CDR2 YYREEE (reference sequence). CDR3 in amino acids: CASSSTGALNTEAFF. CDR3 nucleotides: TGTGCCAGCAGCTCGACAGGGGCCCTGAACACTGAAGCTTTCTTT. Using reference TRBV5-4 and TRBJ1-1 for the parts outside the CDR3, the full variable domain is ETGVTQSPTHLIKTRGQQVTLRCSSQSGHNTVSWYQQALGQGPQFIFQYYREEENGRGNFPPRFSGLQFPNYSSELNVNALELDDSALYLCASSSTGALNTEAFFGQGTRLTVV.

The CDR3 sequence is CASSLFGTGVNSPLHF. The CDR3 bases are TGTGCCAGCAGTTTATTCGGGACAGGGGTGAATTCACCCCTCCACTTT. This rearrangement joins TRBV28 to TRBJ1-6, with TRBD1 matching 10 bases. Germline trimming cut 1 base from V and 7 bases from J; bases unmatched to any gene: 4. CDR1 and CDR2 (germline): MDHEN, SYDVKM. The CDR3 extends over 16 amino acids. Full variable domain (rest looked up from reference TRBV28 and TRBJ1-6): DVKVTQSSRYLVKRTGEKVFLECVQDMDHENMFWYRQDPGLGLRLIYFSYDVKMKEKGDIPEGYSVSREKKERFSLILESASTNQTSMYLCASSLFGTGVNSPLHFGNGTRLTVT.

J is TRBJ2-7 and V is TRBV11-2; unclear D gene. V was pared by 4 bases and J by 7 bases, with 11 bases between. The CDR3 totals 12 residues. Germline CDR1 SGHAT, CDR2 FQNNGV. The CDR3 DNA is TGTGCCAGCAGCTCCCCTTCGGTGGAGCAGTACTTC. Its translation: CASSSPSVEQYF.

The gene calls are TRBV30 and TRBJ2-1, with TRBD2 identical over 9 bases. The junction had 6 bases not matched to a gene; V was cut back by 0 bases and J by 6 bases. The germline V gene encodes CDR1 GTSNPN and CDR2 SVGIG (reference sequence). The CDR3 totals 15 residues. CDR3 region: CAWSVWRGGRNEQFF. As DNA, the CDR3 is TGTGCCTGGAGTGTCTGGCGGGGGGGCCGCAATGAGCAGTTCTTC.

The rearrangement links TRBV5-4 to TRBJ2-7, with D maybe TRBD2 (6 bases). V dropped 6 bases and J dropped 1 base, with 20 bases sitting between them. The CDR3 has 16 residues. The germline V gene has CDR1 SGHNT and CDR2 YYREEE (reference sequence). The CDR3 nucleotides read TGTGCCAGCACCCCGGAGGGGCGACAGACGTCCTACGAGCAGTACTTC. Residues: CASTPEGRQTSYEQYF.

V is TRBV7-8 and J is TRBJ1-1, with a weak D call TRBD1 (5 bases). CDR1 SGHVS and CDR2 FQNEAQ come from the germline V gene. Between the trimmed V and J ends, which lost 7 bases and 3 bases, there was a span of 12 bases. The CDR3 has 13 amino acids. CDR3 loop: CASNQGRDTEAFF. DNA of the CDR3: TGTGCCAGCAATCAGGGTAGGGACACTGAAGCTTTCTTT.

The CDR3 nucleotides are TGTGCCAGCAGCCAAGGAAACGGACTAGGGCTAGTTGAGCAGTTCTTC. This codes for CASSQGNGLGLVEQFF. This chain connects TRBV3-1 (or the pseudogene TRBV3-2) to TRBJ2-1; 7 positions match TRBD2. CDR1 and CDR2 from the germline V gene are LGHDT and YNNKEL (reference sequence). This CDR3 has 16 amino acids. Trimming at V came to 1 base and at J to 9 bases, leaving 12 bases not matched to a gene.

The chain combines TRBV2 with TRBJ2-7; TRBD2 aligns across 8 bases. CDR3 length equals 13 residues. J gave up 3 bases and V 7 bases, and 5 bases lay outside the gene matches. Germline V gives CDR1 SNHLY, CDR2 FYNNEI. CDR3 loop: CASISGSHYEQYF. In DNA, the CDR3 is TGTGCCAGCATCAGCGGGAGTCACTACGAGCAGTACTTC.

The chain uses TRBV11-2 and TRBJ1-1; tentative D call: TRBD1 (5 bases). The germline V and J ends were trimmed by 0 bases and 4 bases, with 9 bases remaining between them. The CDR3 has 14 amino acids. Germline CDR1 and CDR2: SGHAT and FQNNGV. CDR3 in DNA: TGTGCCAGCAGCTTAGACCCTGACAGCACTGAAGCTTTCTTT. The encoded protein is CASSLDPDSTEAFF.

The rearrangement links TRBV19 to TRBJ2-5; 10 bases are a match to TRBD1. In germline, CDR1 is LNHDA, CDR2 SQIVND (reference sequence). Trimming took 8 bases from V and 5 from J; bases not matched to a gene: 11. The CDR3 consists of 15 residues. CDR3 in DNA: TGTGCCAGTCGGGAGGGACAGGGGAGGGGCGAGACCCAGTACTTC. Protein product: CASREGQGRGETQYF. Based on the CDR3 plus reference TRBV19 and TRBJ2-5, the full variable domain is DGGITQSPKYLFRKEGQNVTLSCEQNLNHDAMYWYRQDPGQGLRLIYYSQIVNDFQKGDIAEGYSVSREKKESFPLTVTSAQKNPTAFYLCASREGQGRGETQYFGPGTRLLVL.

This chain connects TRBV4-2 to TRBJ2-7; the match to TRBD2 covers 11 bases. The V gene's germline CDR1 is LGHNA and CDR2 YNFKEQ. CDR3 length: 15 residues. Trimming removed 0 bases from V and 7 bases from J; junction bases left unmatched: 5. This CDR3 reads CASSQDQLAGVEQYF. CDR3 DNA: TGTGCCAGCAGCCAAGATCAACTAGCGGGAGTAGAGCAGTACTTC.

The V gene is TRBV27, the J gene TRBJ2-3; TRBD1 is a possible D gene (5 bases). This CDR3 region has 14 residues. V was shortened by 6 bases and J by 3 bases, with 13 bases between the two germline ends. Germline CDR1 is MNHEY and CDR2 is SMNVEV (reference sequence). The CDR3 bases are TGTGCCAGCAGCGGATTAGACAGTACAGATACGCAGTATTTT. Translating it yields CASSGLDSTDTQYF.

The chain couples TRBV10-3 to TRBJ1-2, with 11 bases that match TRBD1. The CDR3 consists of 13 residues. J was trimmed by 6 bases and V by 6 bases; bases with no gene match: 3. Germline values: CDR1 ENHRY, CDR2 SYGVKD. The CDR3 loop reads CAIRGQGANGYTF. DNA for the CDR3: TGTGCCATCAGAGGACAGGGGGCCAATGGCTACACCTTC.

The chain carries TRBV9 and TRBJ2-1; 12 bases are shared with TRBD2. Germline lookup yields CDR1 SGDLS and CDR2 YYNGEE. This CDR3 has 16 residues. The V segment lost 1 base and the J segment 8 bases; nucleotides outside the gene matches: 7. The CDR3 DNA is TGTGCCAGCAGCGTAACGCTAGCGGGAGGGGGAGATGAGCAGTTCTTC. It codes for CASSVTLAGGGDEQFF.

The chain carries TRBV5-1 and TRBJ1-1; tentatively, D is TRBD1 (6 bases). The CDR3 contains 14 residues. The V end was cut by 2 bases, the J end by 4 bases, with 12 bases between. Germline V gene lookup returns CDR1 SGHRS and CDR2 YFSETQ. The CDR3 bases are TGCGCCAGCAGCTTTACAGGGAGCCGCACTGAAGCTTTCTTT. As protein: CASSFTGSRTEAFF.

The chain joins TRBV6-5 to TRBJ2-1; TRBD2 matches 7 bases. The germline gives CDR1 MNHEY, CDR2 SVGAGI. The CDR3 consists of 16 residues. V trimming: 4 bases; J trimming: 0 bases; junction bases outside the gene matches: 6. The CDR3 loop is CASSSTSDLSYNEQFF. CDR3 coding DNA: TGTGCCAGCAGTTCCACTAGCGACCTCTCCTACAATGAGCAGTTCTTC.

The chain combines TRBV11-2 with TRBJ1-2; no clear D gene. The CDR3 length is 16 residues. Germline values: CDR1 SGHAT, CDR2 FQNNGV. The V gene lost 2 bases and the J gene lost 4 bases, with 17 bases spanning the gap. Here the CDR3 reads CASSLNFGIFTYGYTF. Written as DNA, the CDR3 is TGTGCCAGCAGCTTAAATTTCGGTATTTTTACCTATGGCTACACCTTC.

This chain connects TRBV28 to TRBJ1-2; TRBD1 might be the D (6 bases). Germline V CDR1 and CDR2: MDHEN, SYDVKM. This CDR3 contains 13 residues. Trimming left V 3 bases short and J 4 bases short, with 9 bases between. CDR3 sequence reads: CASSFSGAYGYTF. The CDR3 DNA reads TGTGCCAGCAGTTTTTCAGGGGCCTATGGCTACACCTTC.